One and the same sample provided the 2 T cell receptor beta chains below, sequenced in a study of breast tumors, draining lymph nodes, adjacent tissues. TCRdb itself ran the multiplex PCR reads through MiXCR, one entry per CDR3 protein. The sample consists of under 250,000 distinct CDR3 sequences, around 32% of them appearing once. Breast cancer patients provided tissue from their axillary draining lymph nodes. Source material: axillary lymph node tissue. The receptor source for this set is a female donor with breast cancer. Some clones in this sample may be carry-over from other donors' samples.

This clonotype showed up many times. In nucleotides, the CDR3 is TGTGCCAGCAGCCTTACTAGCGTGATGATCAGCTCCTACAATGAGCAGTTCTTC. Amino acids: CASSLTSVMISSYNEQFF. This chain uses TRBV5-4 with TRBJ2-1; 7 bases align to TRBD2. Germline values: CDR1 SGHNT, CDR2 YYREEE (reference sequence). The junction had 13 bases not matched to a gene; V was cut back by 4 bases and J by 0 bases. CDR3 length: 18 residues.

This clonotype has a handful of counts. The chain links TRBV27 to TRBJ2-3; no firm D call. In germline, CDR1 is MNHEY, CDR2 SMNVEV (reference sequence). V lost 8 bases and J lost 2, with 17 bases in between. This CDR3 has 15 residues. Here the CDR3 reads CASLKGPGFTDTQYF. The DNA of the CDR3 is TGTGCCAGCTTGAAGGGCCCCGGGTTCACAGATACGCAGTATTTT.